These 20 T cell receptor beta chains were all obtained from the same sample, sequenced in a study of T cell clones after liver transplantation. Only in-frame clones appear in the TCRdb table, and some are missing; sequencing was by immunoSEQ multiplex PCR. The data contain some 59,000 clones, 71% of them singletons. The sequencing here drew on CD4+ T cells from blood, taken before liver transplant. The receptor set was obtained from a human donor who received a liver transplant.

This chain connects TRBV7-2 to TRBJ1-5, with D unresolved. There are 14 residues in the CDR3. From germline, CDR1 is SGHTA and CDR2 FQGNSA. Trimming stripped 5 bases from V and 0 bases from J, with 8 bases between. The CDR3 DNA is TGTGCCAGCAGCCCAGGTTATAGCAATCAGCCCCAGCATTTT. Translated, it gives CASSPGYSNQPQHF.

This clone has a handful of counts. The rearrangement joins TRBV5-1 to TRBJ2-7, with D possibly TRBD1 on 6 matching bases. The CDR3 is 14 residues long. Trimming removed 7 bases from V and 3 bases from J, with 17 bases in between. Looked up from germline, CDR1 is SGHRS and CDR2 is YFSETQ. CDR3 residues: CASSSTTGVYEQYF. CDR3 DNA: TGCGCCAGCTCATCGACGACAGGAGTCTACGAGCAGTACTTC.

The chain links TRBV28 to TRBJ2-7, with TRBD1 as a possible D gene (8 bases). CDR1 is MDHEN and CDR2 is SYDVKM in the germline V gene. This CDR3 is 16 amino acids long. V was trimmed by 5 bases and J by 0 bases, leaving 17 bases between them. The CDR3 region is CASSQAGQASSYEQYF. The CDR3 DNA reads TGTGCCAGCAGTCAAGCGGGACAGGCGAGCTCCTACGAGCAGTACTTC.

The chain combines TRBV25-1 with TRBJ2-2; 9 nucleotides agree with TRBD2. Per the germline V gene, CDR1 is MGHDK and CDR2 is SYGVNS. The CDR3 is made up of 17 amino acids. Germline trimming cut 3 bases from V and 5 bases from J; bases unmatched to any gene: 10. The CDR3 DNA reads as TGTGCCAGCAGTGAGGGGCGGGGGGGCGGAGTAACCGGGGAGCTGTTTTTT. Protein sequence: CASSEGRGGGVTGELFF.

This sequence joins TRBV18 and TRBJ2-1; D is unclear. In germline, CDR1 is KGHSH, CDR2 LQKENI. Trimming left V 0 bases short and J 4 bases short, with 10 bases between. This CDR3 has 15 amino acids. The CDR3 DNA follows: TGTGCCAGCTCACCACCGATGGGCGAGTACAATGAGCAGTTCTTC. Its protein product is CASSPPMGEYNEQFF.

The CDR3 region is CASSPRLDEKLFF. In DNA, the CDR3 is TGTGCCAGCAGCCCGCGCCTAGATGAAAAACTGTTTTTT. This chain links TRBV5-8 with TRBJ1-4; D uncertain. The CDR3 is made up of 13 amino acids. V lost 4 bases, J lost 6 bases, and 10 bases lay in between. Germline lookup yields CDR1 SGHTS and CDR2 YDEGEE.

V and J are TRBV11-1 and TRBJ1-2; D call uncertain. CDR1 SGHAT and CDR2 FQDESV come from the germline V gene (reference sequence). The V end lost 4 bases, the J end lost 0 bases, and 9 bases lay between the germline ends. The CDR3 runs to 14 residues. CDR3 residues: CASSSPGANYGYTF. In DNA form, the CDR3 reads TGTGCCAGCAGCTCCCCCGGAGCTAACTATGGCTACACCTTC.

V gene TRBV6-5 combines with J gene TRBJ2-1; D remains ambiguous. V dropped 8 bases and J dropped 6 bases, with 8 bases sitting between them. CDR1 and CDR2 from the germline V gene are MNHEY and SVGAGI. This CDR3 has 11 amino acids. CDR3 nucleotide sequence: TGTGCCAGCCTTACAAGCAATGAGCAGTTCTTC. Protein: CASLTSNEQFF.

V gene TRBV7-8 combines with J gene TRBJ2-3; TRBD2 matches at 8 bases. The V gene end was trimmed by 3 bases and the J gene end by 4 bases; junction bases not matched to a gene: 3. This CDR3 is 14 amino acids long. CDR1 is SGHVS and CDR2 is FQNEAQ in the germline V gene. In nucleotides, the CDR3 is TGTGCCAGCAGCTTCGGGGGGGCTTCAGATACGCAGTATTTT. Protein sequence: CASSFGGASDTQYF. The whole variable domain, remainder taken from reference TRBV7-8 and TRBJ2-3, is GAGVSQSPRYKVAKRGQDVALRCDPISGHVSLFWYQQALGQGPEFLTYFQNEAQLDKSGLPSDRFFAERPEGSVSTLKIQRTQQEDSAVYLCASSFGGASDTQYFGPGTRLTVL.

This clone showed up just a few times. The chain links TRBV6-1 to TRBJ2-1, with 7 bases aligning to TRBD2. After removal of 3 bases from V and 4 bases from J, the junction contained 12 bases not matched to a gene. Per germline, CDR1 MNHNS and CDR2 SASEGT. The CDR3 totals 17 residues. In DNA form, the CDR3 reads TGTGCCAGCAGTGACCCCCCTGGAGCGGGGAAGTACAATGAGCAGTTCTTC. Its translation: CASSDPPGAGKYNEQFF.

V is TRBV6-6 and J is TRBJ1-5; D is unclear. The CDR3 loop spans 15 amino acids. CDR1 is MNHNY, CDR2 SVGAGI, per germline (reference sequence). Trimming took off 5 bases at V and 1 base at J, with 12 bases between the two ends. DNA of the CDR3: TGTGCCAGCAGTAAAGGGTGGGAGAGCAATCAGCCCCAGCATTTT. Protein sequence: CASSKGWESNQPQHF.

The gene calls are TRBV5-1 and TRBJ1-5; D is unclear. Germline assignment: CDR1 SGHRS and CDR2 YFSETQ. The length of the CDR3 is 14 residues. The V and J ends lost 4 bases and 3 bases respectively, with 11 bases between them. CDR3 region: CASSRDGANQPQHF. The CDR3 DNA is TGCGCCAGCAGCCGAGACGGAGCCAATCAGCCCCAGCATTTT.

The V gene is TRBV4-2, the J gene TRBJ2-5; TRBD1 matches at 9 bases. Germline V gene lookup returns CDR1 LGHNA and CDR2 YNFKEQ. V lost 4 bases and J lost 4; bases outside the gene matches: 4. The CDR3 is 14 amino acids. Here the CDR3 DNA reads TGTGCCAGCAGCCCGACAGGGGGTGGAGAGACCCAGTACTTC. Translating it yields CASSPTGGGETQYF.

DNA of the CDR3: TGTGCCTGGAACAGGGGAAGCTCTGGAAACACCATATATTTT. Amino acid sequence: CAWNRGSSGNTIYF. The chain has TRBV30 and TRBJ1-3; 7 bases agree with TRBD1. Germline loops: CDR1 GTSNPN, CDR2 SVGIG (reference sequence). The CDR3 is made up of 14 amino acids. The V segment lost 4 bases and the J segment 0 bases; nucleotides outside the gene matches: 3.

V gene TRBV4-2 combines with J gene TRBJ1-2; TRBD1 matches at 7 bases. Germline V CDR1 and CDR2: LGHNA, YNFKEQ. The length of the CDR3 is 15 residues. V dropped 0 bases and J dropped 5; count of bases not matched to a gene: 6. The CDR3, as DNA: TGTGCCAGCAGCCAAGATGACAGGGTGGATTATGGCTACACCTTC. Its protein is CASSQDDRVDYGYTF.

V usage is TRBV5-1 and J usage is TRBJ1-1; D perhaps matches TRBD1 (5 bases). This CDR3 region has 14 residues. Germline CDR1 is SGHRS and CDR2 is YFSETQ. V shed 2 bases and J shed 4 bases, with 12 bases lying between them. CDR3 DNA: TGCGCCAGCAGCTTACGGGGGTCGGGCACTGAAGCTTTCTTT. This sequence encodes CASSLRGSGTEAFF.

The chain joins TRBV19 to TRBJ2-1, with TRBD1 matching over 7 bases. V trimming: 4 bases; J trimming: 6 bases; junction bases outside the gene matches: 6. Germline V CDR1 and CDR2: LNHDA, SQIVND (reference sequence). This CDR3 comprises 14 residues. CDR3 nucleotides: TGTGCCAGTAGTAGGACAGGAAACCTCAATGAGCAGTTCTTC. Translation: CASSRTGNLNEQFF.

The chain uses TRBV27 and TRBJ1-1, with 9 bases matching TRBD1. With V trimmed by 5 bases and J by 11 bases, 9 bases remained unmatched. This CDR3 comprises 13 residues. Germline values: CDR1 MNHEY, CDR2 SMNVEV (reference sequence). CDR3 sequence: CASSGSGTGSAFF. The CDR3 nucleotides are TGTGCCAGCAGTGGATCCGGGACAGGGAGTGCTTTCTTT.

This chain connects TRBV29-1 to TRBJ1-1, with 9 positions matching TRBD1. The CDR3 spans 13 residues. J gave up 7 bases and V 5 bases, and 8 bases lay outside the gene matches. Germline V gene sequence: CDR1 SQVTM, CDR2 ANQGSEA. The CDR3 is CSVWGTGTVEAFF. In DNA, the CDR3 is TGCAGCGTTTGGGGGACAGGGACTGTTGAAGCTTTCTTT.

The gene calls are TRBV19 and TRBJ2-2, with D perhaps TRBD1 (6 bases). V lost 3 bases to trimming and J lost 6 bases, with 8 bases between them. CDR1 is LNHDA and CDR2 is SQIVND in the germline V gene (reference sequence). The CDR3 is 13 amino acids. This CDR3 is CASSMNRAGELFF. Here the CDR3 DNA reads TGTGCCAGTAGTATGAACAGGGCCGGGGAGCTGTTTTTT.